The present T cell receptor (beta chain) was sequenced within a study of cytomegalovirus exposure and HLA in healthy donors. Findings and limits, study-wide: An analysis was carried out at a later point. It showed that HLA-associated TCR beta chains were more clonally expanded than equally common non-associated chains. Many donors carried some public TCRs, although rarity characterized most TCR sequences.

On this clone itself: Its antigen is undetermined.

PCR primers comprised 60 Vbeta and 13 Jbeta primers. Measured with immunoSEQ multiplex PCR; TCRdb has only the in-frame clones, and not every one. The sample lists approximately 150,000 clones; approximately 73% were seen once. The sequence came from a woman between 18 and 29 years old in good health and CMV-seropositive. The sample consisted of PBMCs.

For the CDR3, the DNA is TGTGCCAGCAGTGAAGTGGGGGGGCCTGGGGGGGAGCTGTTTTTT. Translating it yields CASSEVGGPGGELFF. V usage is TRBV2 and J usage is TRBJ2-2; TRBD2 might be the D (7 bases). Germline V lookup: CDR1 SNHLY, CDR2 FYNNEI. CDR3 length: 15 amino acids. V shed 1 base and J shed 8 bases, with 14 bases lying between them.